The T cell receptor beta chain described here comes from a study of control samples from healthy donors and cancer patients. Libraries were prepared by immunoSEQ multiplex PCR; TCRdb keeps only in-frame clonotypes and omits some of them. Of approximately 85,000 clones in the sample, roughly nine tenths were seen once. The CDR3 runs to 14 residues. Germline loops: CDR1 MDHEN, CDR2 SYDVKM. J was trimmed by 2 bases and V by 5 bases; bases with no gene match: 5. Input material: blood. The TCR comes from a woman aged 55-69 years in good health. The chain employs TRBV28 and TRBJ2-5, with TRBD2 identical over 7 bases. The CDR3 region has the DNA TGTGCCAGCAGTGACGCGGGAGCTCAAGAGACCCAGTACTTC. Translating it yields CASSDAGAQETQYF.